Below are 32 T cell receptor beta chains sequenced from a single sample in a study of T-cell memory formation after mild COVID-19. TCRdb analysed the 5' RACE reads with MiXCR anew, one entry per CDR3 protein. The sample records about 440,000 distinct CDR3 sequences, 15% to 25% being singletons. The sample consisted of PBMCs or a T cell subset sorted from them (not recorded which). All receptors derive from an adult woman who had mild COVID-19 (a few samples of this study predate the infection). Cell type and time point are not known.

V and J are TRBV5-1 and TRBJ2-3, with 11 bases identical to TRBD2. This CDR3 has 18 amino acids. Germline V gives CDR1 SGHRS, CDR2 YFSETQ. J gave up 2 bases and V 1 base, and 9 bases lay outside the gene matches. The CDR3 spells CASSLNLRSGGATDTQYF. CDR3 DNA sequence: TGCGCCAGCAGCTTGAATCTACGTAGCGGGGGGGCCACAGATACGCAGTATTTT. The full variable domain, with the rest looked up from reference TRBV5-1 and TRBJ2-3, is KAGVTQTPRYLIKTRGQQVTLSCSPISGHRSVSWYQQTPGQGLQFLFEYFSETQRNKGNFPGRFSGRQFSNSRSEMNVSTLELGDSALYLCASSLNLRSGGATDTQYFGPGTRLTVL.

The rearrangement joins TRBV14 to TRBJ1-4; D ambiguous. Germline-derived CDR1 and CDR2 are SGHDN and FVKESK. V dropped 0 bases and J dropped 7 bases, with 9 bases sitting between them. The CDR3 covers 14 residues. Written as DNA, the CDR3 is TGTGCCAGCAGCCAAGAGGAATGGGGTGAAAAACTGTTTTTT. As protein: CASSQEEWGEKLFF.

This clonotype has only a few counts. The CDR3 region is CASSILGSPSISYNEQFF. In DNA, the CDR3 is TGTGCCAGCAGCATTCTAGGTAGCCCTAGTATCTCCTACAATGAGCAGTTCTTC. The chain links TRBV5-8 to TRBJ2-1, with D unclear. Between the trimmed V and J ends, which lost 4 bases and 0 bases, there was a span of 20 bases. The CDR3 extends over 18 amino acids. CDR1 and CDR2 (germline): SGHTS, YDEGEE.

The chain combines TRBV2 with TRBJ2-7, with 7 bases lining up with TRBD2. Germline CDR1 reads SNHLY; CDR2 reads FYNNEI. Trimming at V came to 3 bases and at J to 2 bases, leaving 7 bases not matched to a gene. There are 15 residues in the CDR3. CDR3 residues: CASSEGAGPAYEQYF. The CDR3 DNA reads TGTGCCAGCAGTGAGGGAGCGGGGCCCGCCTACGAGCAGTACTTC.

The V call is TRBV12-3 or TRBV12-4, the J call TRBJ2-7; the D is unclear. Trimming cost V 8 bases and J 4 bases, with 12 bases left between them. CDR3 length: 12 amino acids. The CDR3 DNA follows: TGTGCCAGCGGACCGGTTAGGTACGAGCAGTACTTC. It specifies CASGPVRYEQYF.

For the CDR3, the DNA is TGCGCCAGCAGGCGGGGACAGGGGGCTTCCTATAATTCACCCCTCCACTTT. Translating it yields CASRRGQGASYNSPLHF. V is TRBV5-1 and J is TRBJ1-6; 12 nucleotides align to TRBD1. The V segment lost 5 bases and the J segment 1 base; nucleotides outside the gene matches: 4. CDR1 is SGHRS, CDR2 YFSETQ, per germline. The CDR3 is 17 amino acids.

The chain combines TRBV24-1 with TRBJ1-1, with TRBD1 matching over 7 bases. Germline CDR1 is KGHDR and CDR2 is SFDVKD. The CDR3 extends over 13 amino acids. Trimming removed 9 bases from V and 5 bases from J; junction bases left unmatched: 8. CDR3 DNA sequence: TGTGCCACCTCGCAGGGGGGAGATACTGAAGCTTTCTTT. This sequence encodes CATSQGGDTEAFF.

The chain has TRBV27 and TRBJ2-2, with D unclear. V lost 3 bases and J lost 3, with 11 bases in between. There are 15 residues in the CDR3. Germline CDR1 is MNHEY and CDR2 is SMNVEV (reference sequence). The CDR3 is CASSLLGADTGELFF. CDR3 bases: TGTGCCAGCAGTTTGTTGGGCGCCGACACCGGGGAGCTGTTTTTT.

The chain links TRBV10-3 to TRBJ2-7; TRBD1 aligns across 7 bases. Germline trimming cut 6 bases from V and 3 bases from J; bases unmatched to any gene: 11. The CDR3 is 15 residues long. Germline assignment: CDR1 ENHRY and CDR2 SYGVKD. The CDR3 sequence: CAISDLGTVFYEQYF. CDR3 sequence (DNA): TGTGCCATCAGCGACCTCGGGACAGTGTTCTACGAGCAGTACTTC.

The V gene is TRBV18, the J gene TRBJ2-6; D may be TRBD1 or TRBD2 (5 bases each). Germline loops: CDR1 KGHSH, CDR2 LQKENI. The CDR3 is made up of 17 amino acids. Trimming removed 3 bases at V and 2 bases at J, with 14 bases between. The CDR3 region has the DNA TGTGCCAGCTCACCGAGCCCCGGGACGACTGGGGCCAACGTCCTGACTTTC. Translated: CASSPSPGTTGANVLTF.

The V call is TRBV30, the J call TRBJ2-1, with TRBD1 matching over 7 bases. Germline CDR1 GTSNPN, CDR2 SVGIG (reference sequence). Trimming at V came to 0 bases and at J to 6 bases, leaving 5 bases not matched to a gene. This CDR3 spans 14 amino acids. The CDR3 loop reads CAWSVRQGSNEQFF. The CDR3 nucleotides are TGTGCCTGGAGTGTAAGACAGGGATCCAATGAGCAGTTCTTC.

V gene TRBV12-3 or TRBV12-4 combines with J gene TRBJ2-3, with a tentative D call TRBD1 (6 bases). Trimming left V 4 bases short and J 3 bases short, with 17 bases between. This CDR3 is 16 amino acids long. The CDR3 sequence is CASSWGDGRGTDTQYF. The CDR3 DNA follows: TGTGCCAGCAGTTGGGGTGATGGCAGGGGAACAGATACGCAGTATTTT.

This clonotype was seen repeatedly, ten times or more. The chain recombines TRBV7-2 with TRBJ2-1; D is uncertain. Trimming left V 4 bases short and J 14 bases short, with 15 bases between. The CDR3 is 12 residues long. Per germline, CDR1 SGHTA and CDR2 FQGNSA. CDR3 DNA sequence: TGTGCCAGCAGCTCTCCGGGCCGTAGCAAGTTCTTC. Its translation: CASSSPGRSKFF.

This chain joins TRBV5-4 and TRBJ1-1; possibly TRBD1 for D (5 bases). The CDR3 is 15 residues long. Germline CDR1 is SGHNT and CDR2 is YYREEE (reference sequence). The ends were cut back, 4 bases at V and 1 base at J, with 14 bases in the middle. This chain's CDR3 is CASSVGDFQNTEAFF. The CDR3 nucleotides read TGTGCCAGCAGCGTAGGGGACTTCCAGAACACTGAAGCTTTCTTT. Full variable domain (remainder filled in from reference TRBV5-4 and TRBJ1-1): ETGVTQSPTHLIKTRGQQVTLRCSSQSGHNTVSWYQQALGQGPQFIFQYYREEENGRGNFPPRFSGLQFPNYSSELNVNALELDDSALYLCASSVGDFQNTEAFFGQGTRLTVV.

The chain uses TRBV30 and TRBJ2-7; D is ambiguous. The V gene lost 3 bases and the J gene lost 5 bases, with 14 bases spanning the gap. The CDR3 extends over 13 amino acids. CDR1 and CDR2 from the germline V gene are GTSNPN and SVGIG (reference sequence). CDR3 bases: TGTGCCTGGAGAGTAGTGCGATTCGACGAGCAGTACTTC. Amino acid sequence: CAWRVVRFDEQYF.

This clonotype was detected only a few times. The chain combines TRBV5-5 with TRBJ2-2; weak D call: TRBD1 (6 bases). The CDR3 totals 16 residues. Germline V gene sequence: CDR1 SGHKS, CDR2 YYEKEE (reference sequence). Trimming pared 4 bases from V and 0 bases from J, leaving 13 bases between. DNA for the CDR3: TGTGCCAGCAGCCTGCTGGGGGCAGCGAACACCGGGGAGCTGTTTTTT. Amino acids: CASSLLGAANTGELFF.

The V call is TRBV11-2, the J call TRBJ1-2; 12 bases line up with TRBD1. V was clipped by 1 base and J by 4 bases; unmatched bases: 10. Germline assignment: CDR1 SGHAT and CDR2 FQNNGV. The CDR3 sequence is 18 residues long. CDR3 DNA: TGTGCCAGCAGCTTAGTAGAAGGGACAGGGGGCGCCGGCTATGGCTACACCTTC. Translation: CASSLVEGTGGAGYGYTF.

The chain joins TRBV4-1 to TRBJ2-7; D perhaps matches TRBD2 (5 bases). With 1 base removed from V and 6 bases from J, the gap between germline ends came to 16 bases. From germline, CDR1 is MGHRA and CDR2 YSYEKL. This CDR3 region has 15 residues. CDR3: CASSQGTGLRVEQYF. DNA for the CDR3: TGCGCCAGCAGCCAAGGGACGGGCTTGAGGGTCGAGCAGTACTTC.

CDR3 amino acids: CASSSGRNSYNEQFF. Here the CDR3 DNA reads TGTGCCAGCAGCTCCGGACGGAACTCCTACAATGAGCAGTTCTTC. This chain connects TRBV7-2 to TRBJ2-1; D is ambiguous. The CDR3 spans 15 residues. V lost 4 bases and J lost 0, with 10 bases in between. Germline loops: CDR1 SGHTA, CDR2 FQGNSA. The variable domain in full, with the rest retrieved from reference TRBV7-2 and TRBJ2-1, is GAGVSQSPSNKVTEKGKDVELRCDPISGHTALYWYRQSLGQGLEFLIYFQGNSAPDKSGLPSDRFSAERTGGSVSTLTIQRTQQEDSAVYLCASSSGRNSYNEQFFGPGTRLTVL.

This clonotype was recorded a few times. The V and J genes are TRBV6-1 and TRBJ1-5; maybe TRBD1 (6 bases). Germline loops: CDR1 MNHNS, CDR2 SASEGT. V lost 7 bases and J lost 4, with 14 bases in between. The CDR3 is made up of 14 amino acids. The CDR3: CASMRLTGNQPQHF. The CDR3 nucleotides are TGTGCCAGCATGAGGTTGACAGGAAATCAGCCCCAGCATTTT.

This clonotype has only a few counts. The chain links TRBV7-9 to TRBJ2-3, with 7 bases matching TRBD2. With 5 bases clipped from V and 5 bases from J, the junction kept 7 bases outside the gene matches. This CDR3 is 14 amino acids long. CDR1 is SEHNR and CDR2 is FQNEAQ in the germline V gene (reference sequence). CDR3 protein: CASSSPGGLDTQYF. CDR3 nucleotide sequence: TGTGCCAGCAGCAGTCCGGGGGGATTAGATACGCAGTATTTT.

This clonotype was seen more than once but under ten times. V gene TRBV9 combines with J gene TRBJ2-2, with D tentatively TRBD2 (5 bases). The CDR3 runs to 18 residues. V was pared by 0 bases and J by 5 bases, with 20 bases between. The germline CDR1 and CDR2 sequences are SGDLS and YYNGEE. The CDR3 reads CASSVVSLRGRETGELFF. CDR3 DNA sequence: TGTGCCAGCAGCGTAGTGAGTCTCCGAGGGAGAGAAACCGGGGAGCTGTTTTTT.

This clonotype was picked up many times. This sequence joins TRBV7-9 and TRBJ2-1; the match to TRBD2 covers 9 bases. Per the germline V gene, CDR1 is SEHNR and CDR2 is FQNEAQ (reference sequence). V trimming: 5 bases; J trimming: 9 bases; junction bases outside the gene matches: 14. The CDR3 covers 16 residues. CDR3 in amino acids: CASSPTLAGLFGEQFF. DNA of the CDR3: TGTGCCAGCAGCCCCACTCTAGCGGGGCTTTTTGGTGAGCAGTTCTTC.

The V call is TRBV6-2 or TRBV6-3, the J call TRBJ2-5; unclear D gene. Trimming removed 8 bases from V and 3 bases from J, with 16 bases in between. Germline V gives CDR1 MNHEY, CDR2 SVGEGT. The CDR3 loop spans 14 amino acids. CDR3 region: CASHSGPEKETQYF. The CDR3 DNA sequence: TGTGCCAGCCATTCCGGGCCCGAAAAAGAGACCCAGTACTTC.

This clonotype came up a few times. The chain links TRBV7-9 to TRBJ1-1; D unclear. The germline V and J ends were trimmed by 4 bases and 5 bases, with 14 bases remaining between them. The CDR3 has 14 amino acids. Germline V lookup: CDR1 SEHNR, CDR2 FQNEAQ (reference sequence). DNA of the CDR3: TGTGCCAGCAGCTGGGGTTGGGGTGAAACTGAAGCTTTCTTT. This codes for CASSWGWGETEAFF.

V gene TRBV18 combines with J gene TRBJ1-1; TRBD1 aligns across 7 bases. Unmatched junction bases numbered 4, after V lost 3 bases and J lost 0 bases. The CDR3 extends over 15 amino acids. The germline V gene has CDR1 KGHSH and CDR2 LQKENI. For the CDR3, the DNA is TGTGCCAGCTCACCGGACAGGTATCTGAACACTGAAGCTTTCTTT. It specifies CASSPDRYLNTEAFF.

V gene TRBV4-1 combines with J gene TRBJ2-1; 7 bases line up with TRBD1. J gave up 8 bases and V 3 bases, and 4 bases lay outside the gene matches. The CDR3 runs to 13 residues. Germline V gene sequence: CDR1 MGHRA, CDR2 YSYEKL. Here the CDR3 DNA reads TGCGCCAGCAGCCATAATACAGGGGATGAGCAGTTCTTC. Translating it yields CASSHNTGDEQFF.

The CDR3 coding sequence is TGTGCCAGCAGTGGAGGTCTTAGGGACAGCGCTAATGAAAAACTGTTTTTT. Translated: CASSGGLRDSANEKLFF. The chain joins TRBV6-1 to TRBJ1-4, with 7 bases aligning to TRBD1. The CDR3 has 17 amino acids. Germline assignment: CDR1 MNHNS and CDR2 SASEGT. V trimming: 4 bases; J trimming: 3 bases; junction bases outside the gene matches: 11.

V gene TRBV29-1 combines with J gene TRBJ2-2, with TRBD1 matching over 7 bases. The V gene's germline CDR1 is SQVTM and CDR2 ANQGSEA. This CDR3 has 14 amino acids. With V trimmed by 4 bases and J by 4 bases, 6 bases remained unmatched. In DNA form, the CDR3 reads TGCAGCGTTGCCGAGGACAGGCCCACCGGGGAGCTGTTTTTT. The encoded protein is CSVAEDRPTGELFF.

The chain uses TRBV27 and TRBJ2-7, with 10 bases lining up with TRBD1. J was trimmed by 0 bases and V by 4 bases; bases with no gene match: 12. CDR1 MNHEY and CDR2 SMNVEV come from the germline V gene (reference sequence). This CDR3 contains 18 residues. In nucleotides, the CDR3 is TGTGCCAGCAGTTCGGGACAGGGGTTTATCCCGAGCTCCTACGAGCAGTACTTC. This sequence encodes CASSSGQGFIPSSYEQYF.

This clonotype was found a few times. V is TRBV13 and J is TRBJ2-7; 10 bases align to TRBD2. Trimming took 5 bases from V and 5 from J; bases not matched to a gene: 9. The CDR3 runs to 15 residues. CDR1 is PRHDT and CDR2 is FYEKMQ in the germline V gene (reference sequence). CDR3 sequence (DNA): TGTGCCAGCAGCCCGGCTCCTAGCGGGAGCAACGAGCAGTACTTC. This translates into CASSPAPSGSNEQYF.

V and J are TRBV9 and TRBJ2-3; 10 bases align to TRBD2. Trimming removed 3 bases from V and 3 bases from J; junction bases left unmatched: 7. The CDR3 consists of 16 residues. CDR1 SGDLS and CDR2 YYNGEE come from the germline V gene. CDR3 nucleotide sequence: TGTGCCAGCAGCGCGGGGGATAGCGGGAGGACAGATACGCAGTATTTT. This translates into CASSAGDSGRTDTQYF.